This T cell receptor beta chain comes out of a study of blood T cell repertoires in COVID-19. Study in general: Sources were T cells, B-cell-depleted T cells, or PBMCs; the material itself was cDNA or gDNA.

Germline V lookup: CDR1 KGHSH, CDR2 LQKENI. The ends were cut back, 4 bases at V and 5 bases at J, with 15 bases in the middle. CDR3 length equals 15 residues. TCRdb keeps only in-frame clones here, not all; method: immunoSEQ multiplex PCR. Here the sample spans over 200,000 clones, 70% to 90% being singletons. This clone showed up just once. The clonotype was recovered from a man aged 18 to 30 with active or convalescent COVID-19. Sequencing used peripheral blood. V gene TRBV18 combines with J gene TRBJ1-5; D is uncertain. The CDR3 nucleotides read TGTGCCAGCTCACGGCGGGTCGACAAGGATCAGCCCCAGCATTTT. Protein product: CASSRRVDKDQPQHF.